What follows describes a single T cell receptor beta chain. This record comes from a study of blood T cell repertoires in COVID-19. At the level of the study: Nucleic acid was either cDNA or gDNA, and it came from T cells, B-cell-depleted T cells, or PBMCs.

Clinical history reported by participants formed the basis on which cohorts were assigned. The recovered donors of Cohort 3 showed two negative PCRs, clearance, or symptom resolution. Authors' methods: Nucleated cell counts were estimated from reference gene primer amplification. Generated by immunoSEQ multiplex PCR, the TCRdb table keeps only in-frame clones and is missing some. Clonal size and the V and J genes are those of that table, whereas D and trimming came from the DNA. The sample records 390,000 or so clones, 80% to 90% being singletons. CDR1 is MNHEY and CDR2 is SVGAGI in the germline V gene. The V segment lost 0 bases and the J segment 2 bases; nucleotides outside the gene matches: 3. This CDR3 is 16 amino acids long.

The sample taken for sequencing was PBMCs or T cells enriched from blood (not recorded which). V usage is TRBV6-5 and J usage is TRBJ2-7; the match to TRBD2 covers 11 bases. This clonotype was obtained from a man aged 18 to 30 who had recovered from COVID-19. The CDR3 DNA reads TGTGCCAGCAGTTACTCGGGGACTAGCGGTGCCTACGAGCAGTACTTC. It translates to CASSYSGTSGAYEQYF.